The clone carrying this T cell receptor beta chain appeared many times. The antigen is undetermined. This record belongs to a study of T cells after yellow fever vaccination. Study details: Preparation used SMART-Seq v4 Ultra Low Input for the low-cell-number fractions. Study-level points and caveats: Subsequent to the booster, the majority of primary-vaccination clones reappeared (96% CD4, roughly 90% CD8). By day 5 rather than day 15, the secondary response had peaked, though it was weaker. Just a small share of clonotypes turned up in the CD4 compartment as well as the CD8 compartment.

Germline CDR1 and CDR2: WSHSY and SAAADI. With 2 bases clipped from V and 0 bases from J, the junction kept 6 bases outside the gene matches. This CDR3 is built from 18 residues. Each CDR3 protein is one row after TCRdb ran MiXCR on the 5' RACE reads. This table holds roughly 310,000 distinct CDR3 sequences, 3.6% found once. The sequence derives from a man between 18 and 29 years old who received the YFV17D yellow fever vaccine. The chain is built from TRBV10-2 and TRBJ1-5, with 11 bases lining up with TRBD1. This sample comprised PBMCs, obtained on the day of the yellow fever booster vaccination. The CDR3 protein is CASSEDRDRGDSNQPQHF. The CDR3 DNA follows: TGCGCCAGCAGTGAGGACCGGGACAGGGGGGATAGCAATCAGCCCCAGCATTTT.